Below are 27 T cell receptor beta chains sequenced from a single sample in a study of shared clonotypes between healthy human individuals. Measured with immunoSEQ multiplex PCR; TCRdb has only the in-frame clones, and not every one. The top ten hold under 2% of the sample, which has millions of clones, 90% to 95% seen once. CD45RO-negative, CCR7-selected cells formed the naive CD8 fraction, which excluded terminally differentiated effector memory CD45RA+ cells. The sequencing sample was made of naive CD8+ T cells from PBMCs. Receptors were obtained from a man aged 18 to 29 in good health. Some clones in this sample may be carry-over from other donors' samples.

Regarding this clone: The same CDR3 arises from other DNA sequences in this sample as well. The chain uses TRBV7-8 and TRBJ1-3; TRBD1 matches 10 bases. After removal of 5 bases from V and 3 bases from J, the junction contained 10 bases not matched to a gene. Germline CDR1 SGHVS, CDR2 FQNEAQ. The CDR3 length is 17 residues. The CDR3 sequence is CASSLKTGTGDGNTIYF. The CDR3 nucleotides are TGTGCCAGCAGCCTTAAAACCGGGACAGGGGATGGAAACACCATATATTTT.

The V gene is TRBV19, the J gene TRBJ2-1, with a tentative D call TRBD1 (5 bases). Trimming removed 4 bases at V and 0 bases at J, with 13 bases between. In germline, CDR1 is LNHDA, CDR2 SQIVND (reference sequence). The CDR3 is 16 residues long. The CDR3: CASSNWAGISYNEQFF. The CDR3 DNA sequence: TGTGCCAGTAGTAATTGGGCAGGGATCTCCTACAATGAGCAGTTCTTC. The complete variable domain, with remaining parts taken from reference TRBV19 and TRBJ2-1, reads DGGITQSPKYLFRKEGQNVTLSCEQNLNHDAMYWYRQDPGQGLRLIYYSQIVNDFQKGDIAEGYSVSREKKESFPLTVTSAQKNPTAFYLCASSNWAGISYNEQFFGPGTRLTVL.

V gene TRBV13 combines with J gene TRBJ2-7; D is ambiguous. The germline gives CDR1 PRHDT, CDR2 FYEKMQ (reference sequence). The CDR3 spans 14 residues. V lost 3 bases and J 0 bases, leaving 9 bases between the germline ends. CDR3 loop: CASSFMGSSYEQYF. The CDR3 DNA sequence: TGTGCCAGCAGCTTCATGGGTTCCTCCTACGAGCAGTACTTC.

The J gene is TRBJ2-7, the V gene TRBV15; the D is unclear. The CDR3 covers 13 residues. V lost 0 bases and J lost 5, with 8 bases in between. Germline V gene data show CDR1 as LNHNV and CDR2 as YYDKDF (reference sequence). The CDR3 nucleotides are TGTGCCACCAGCAGAGATGCAGGTAACGAGCAGTACTTC. It codes for CATSRDAGNEQYF.

The DNA for the CDR3 is TGTGCCAGCACTTCAGGCCGTAGCTCCTACGAGCAGTACTTC. It translates to CASTSGRSSYEQYF. The V and J genes are TRBV28 and TRBJ2-7; D ambiguous. Trimming left V 7 bases short and J 0 bases short, with 13 bases between. Germline lookup yields CDR1 MDHEN and CDR2 SYDVKM. This CDR3 has 14 residues.

The V call is TRBV27, the J call TRBJ2-1; the D gene is possibly TRBD1 (7 bases). The V end lost 5 bases, the J end lost 4 bases, and 15 bases lay between the germline ends. The CDR3 loop spans 15 amino acids. The germline CDR1 and CDR2 sequences are MNHEY and SMNVEV (reference sequence). The CDR3 coding sequence is TGTGCCAGCAGTGCGGGACAGACGACTTACAATGAGCAGTTCTTC. Its protein is CASSAGQTTYNEQFF.

The rearrangement uses TRBV11-2 and TRBJ2-7; either TRBD1 or TRBD2 may supply D (5 bases each). V lost 2 bases to trimming and J lost 2 bases, with 13 bases between them. The length of the CDR3 is 15 residues. The germline CDR1 and CDR2 sequences are SGHAT and FQNNGV. CDR3 region: CASSLQTGPPYEQYF. CDR3 bases: TGTGCCAGCAGCTTACAAACGGGACCCCCCTACGAGCAGTACTTC.

The V gene is TRBV10-3, the J gene TRBJ2-1; D is unclear. CDR1 is ENHRY and CDR2 is SYGVKD in the germline V gene. Trimming took 2 bases from V and 7 from J, leaving 12 bases between them. The CDR3 sequence is 14 residues long. CDR3 DNA sequence: TGTGCCATCAGTGAGGGATCCCCTACGAATGAGCAGTTCTTC. Protein sequence: CAISEGSPTNEQFF.

The genes are TRBV30 and TRBJ2-7, with 10 bases fitting TRBD2. Germline V gene sequence: CDR1 GTSNPN, CDR2 SVGIG (reference sequence). The CDR3 has 15 amino acids. The V segment lost 1 base and the J segment 1 base; nucleotides outside the gene matches: 4. In DNA form, the CDR3 reads TGTGCCTGGAGTGGTTTAGCGGGAGGATCCTACGAGCAGTACTTC. Amino acids: CAWSGLAGGSYEQYF.

V usage is TRBV27 and J usage is TRBJ1-2, with D maybe TRBD1 (6 bases). Germline loops: CDR1 MNHEY, CDR2 SMNVEV (reference sequence). The CDR3 totals 15 residues. The germline V and J ends were trimmed by 5 bases and 1 base, with 14 bases remaining between them. CDR3 DNA sequence: TGTGCCAGCAGTGATACAGGGAAGGGTAACTATGGCTACACCTTC. Translated: CASSDTGKGNYGYTF.

The chain joins TRBV27 to TRBJ2-7, with D uncertain. The CDR3 extends over 13 amino acids. V was cut by 2 bases and J by 6 bases, with 11 bases left in between. The germline V gene encodes CDR1 MNHEY and CDR2 SMNVEV (reference sequence). The CDR3 here is CASSLGDVREQYF. The CDR3 DNA reads as TGTGCCAGCAGTTTAGGGGATGTCCGCGAGCAGTACTTC.

The rearrangement joins TRBV6-1 to TRBJ2-1; perhaps TRBD2 as D (5 bases). The ends were cut back, 1 base at V and 5 bases at J, with 15 bases in the middle. The CDR3 spans 16 residues. Germline V gene lookup returns CDR1 MNHNS and CDR2 SASEGT. The DNA for the CDR3 is TGTGCCAGCAGTGAAGGCGGATGGGAGAGGAACAATGAGCAGTTCTTC. Amino acids: CASSEGGWERNNEQFF.

The chain carries TRBV7-8 and TRBJ2-7, with 10 bases matching TRBD1. Germline trimming cut 2 bases from V and 1 base from J; bases unmatched to any gene: 8. The CDR3 has 17 amino acids. The germline gives CDR1 SGHVS, CDR2 FQNEAQ. The DNA of the CDR3 is TGTGCCAGCAGCTTACCCCAGGGACAGGGGCCTTCCTACGAGCAGTACTTC. The encoded protein is CASSLPQGQGPSYEQYF.

DNA for the CDR3: TGTGCCAGCAGCCAAGCATCCACAGATACGCAGTATTTT. Protein product: CASSQASTDTQYF. The J gene is TRBJ2-3, the V gene TRBV5-8; D not resolved. V gave up 4 bases and J gave up 2 bases, with 8 bases separating them. The CDR3 totals 13 residues. From germline, CDR1 is SGHTS and CDR2 YDEGEE. The entire variable domain, with the rest obtained from reference TRBV5-8 and TRBJ2-3, is as follows: EAGVTQSPTHLIKTRGQQATLRCSPISGHTSVYWYQQALGLGLQFLLWYDEGEERNRGNFPPRFSGRQFPNYSSELNVNALELEDSALYLCASSQASTDTQYFGPGTRLTVL.

J is TRBJ1-1 and V is TRBV7-6, with D uncertain. This CDR3 has 16 amino acids. V was cut by 5 bases and J by 1 base, with 17 bases left in between. CDR1 and CDR2 (germline): SGHVS, FNYEAQ. The CDR3 DNA is TGTGCCAGCAGCCTAGGGTCGGGGTTGGCGAACACTGAAGCTTTCTTT. Protein product: CASSLGSGLANTEAFF. Drawing the rest from reference TRBV7-6 and TRBJ1-1, the complete variable domain is GAGVSQSPRYKVTKRGQDVALRCDPISGHVSLYWYRQALGQGPEFLTYFNYEAQQDKSGLPNDRFSAERPEGSISTLTIQRTEQRDSAMYRCASSLGSGLANTEAFFGQGTRLTVV.

The rearrangement uses TRBV18 and TRBJ2-1; maybe TRBD1 (6 bases). CDR3 length: 15 residues. With 3 bases removed from V and 3 bases from J, the gap between germline ends came to 12 bases. From germline, CDR1 is KGHSH and CDR2 LQKENI. The CDR3 loop is CASSPTGFGYNEQFF. The CDR3 DNA is TGTGCCAGCTCACCCACAGGGTTCGGCTACAATGAGCAGTTCTTC. Full variable domain (remainder filled in from reference TRBV18 and TRBJ2-1): NAGVMQNPRHLVRRRGQEARLRCSPMKGHSHVYWYRQLPEEGLKFMVYLQKENIIDESGMPKERFSAEFPKEGPSILRIQQVVRGDSAAYFCASSPTGFGYNEQFFGPGTRLTVL.

The rearrangement links TRBV5-1 to TRBJ2-1; a possible D gene is TRBD1 (6 bases). V shed 0 bases and J shed 5 bases, with 12 bases lying between them. The CDR3 length is 15 residues. Germline V gives CDR1 SGHRS, CDR2 YFSETQ. The CDR3 spells CASSLARGLNNEQFF. The CDR3 nucleotides are TGCGCCAGCAGCTTGGCCAGGGGCCTCAACAATGAGCAGTTCTTC. The full variable domain, in which reference TRBV5-1 and TRBJ2-1 provide the parts outside the CDR3, is KAGVTQTPRYLIKTRGQQVTLSCSPISGHRSVSWYQQTPGQGLQFLFEYFSETQRNKGNFPGRFSGRQFSNSRSEMNVSTLELGDSALYLCASSLARGLNNEQFFGPGTRLTVL.

The genes are TRBV5-1 and TRBJ2-7, with a weak D call TRBD1 (5 bases). The CDR3 is 12 residues long. Germline-derived CDR1 and CDR2 are SGHRS and YFSETQ. Trimming cost V 2 bases and J 5 bases, with 8 bases left between them. This CDR3 reads CASSFPGNEQYF. For the CDR3, the DNA is TGCGCCAGCAGCTTCCCAGGGAACGAGCAGTACTTC.

The chain links TRBV19 to TRBJ2-3; 7 nucleotides match TRBD2. The CDR3 has 15 amino acids. Losses at the gene ends were 9 bases for V and 2 bases for J; bases not matched to a gene: 11. From germline, CDR1 is LNHDA and CDR2 SQIVND (reference sequence). The CDR3, as DNA: TGTGCCAGCCGGGTGGAGAGCGGGACCACAGATACGCAGTATTTT. It specifies CASRVESGTTDTQYF.

The rearrangement uses TRBV5-1 and TRBJ2-7, with D perhaps matching TRBD1 or TRBD2 (5 bases each). Trimming shortened V by 1 base and J by 3 bases, and 11 bases separated the two germline ends. The CDR3 has 14 residues. Germline V gene sequence: CDR1 SGHRS, CDR2 YFSETQ. The CDR3 DNA sequence: TGCGCCAGCAGCTTGTGGGGGAGCGACTACGAGCAGTACTTC. Translating gives CASSLWGSDYEQYF.

This chain joins TRBV7-9 and TRBJ2-7; D might be TRBD2 (5 bases). V was clipped by 5 bases and J by 12 bases, with 11 bases between them. CDR3 length: 10 amino acids. The germline V gene encodes CDR1 SEHNR and CDR2 FQNEAQ (reference sequence). The CDR3 loop reads CASSEDGLYF. CDR3 DNA sequence: TGTGCCAGCAGCGAGGACGGACTGTACTTC.

The chain employs TRBV7-9 and TRBJ2-1; D perhaps matches TRBD1 (5 bases). CDR1 and CDR2 from the germline V gene are SEHNR and FQNEAQ (reference sequence). The V end lost 7 bases, the J end lost 8 bases, and 27 bases lay between the germline ends. This CDR3 has 17 amino acids. The CDR3 nucleotides are TGTGCCAGCACCACCACCAGGGTCATGCCCGTATGGGATGAGCAGTTCTTC. Protein: CASTTTRVMPVWDEQFF.

The CDR3 DNA reads TGTGCCAGCAGTTTATTTCCGGGGGCGACGCACGAGCAGTACTTC. It translates to CASSLFPGATHEQYF. The chain carries TRBV27 and TRBJ2-7; the D gene could be TRBD1 or TRBD2 (6 bases each). V lost 1 base and J 5 bases, leaving 15 bases between the germline ends. The germline V gene encodes CDR1 MNHEY and CDR2 SMNVEV (reference sequence). The CDR3 has 15 residues.

The V and J genes are TRBV27 and TRBJ1-5, with 7 bases identical to TRBD1. J gave up 1 base and V 6 bases, and 6 bases lay outside the gene matches. The CDR3 sequence is 15 residues long. Germline lookup yields CDR1 MNHEY and CDR2 SMNVEV (reference sequence). The CDR3 is CASSPTGTSNQPQHF. The CDR3 nucleotides are TGTGCCAGCAGCCCGACAGGGACCAGCAATCAGCCCCAGCATTTT.

This clone was seen just once. The rearrangement links TRBV11-2 to TRBJ2-1, with D maybe TRBD2 (5 bases). From germline, CDR1 is SGHAT and CDR2 FQNNGV. CDR3 length: 13 residues. The ends were cut back, 5 bases at V and 9 bases at J, with 14 bases in the middle. CDR3 amino acids: CASSPRPGTEQFF. In nucleotides, the CDR3 is TGTGCCAGCAGCCCCAGACCGGGAACTGAGCAGTTCTTC.

The chain recombines TRBV5-6 with TRBJ2-2; D ambiguous. Trimming pared 1 base from V and 3 bases from J, leaving 13 bases between. Germline V gene sequence: CDR1 SGHDT, CDR2 YYEEEE. The length of the CDR3 is 16 residues. CDR3 coding DNA: TGTGCCAGCAGCTTGAAAAAAGCCCGATACACCGGGGAGCTGTTTTTT. Translation: CASSLKKARYTGELFF.

The chain recombines TRBV29-1 with TRBJ2-3, with 11 bases fitting TRBD2. The germline V gene has CDR1 SQVTM and CDR2 ANQGSEA. The CDR3 is 14 residues long. Losses at the gene ends were 7 bases for V and 1 base for J; bases not matched to a gene: 4. Written as DNA, the CDR3 is TGCAGCGGCCGACTAGCGGGACGCACAGATACGCAGTATTTT. Translation gives CSGRLAGRTDTQYF.